This TCR beta chain was retrieved from a study of T cells in Graves' hyperthyroidism and ophthalmopathy. Whole-study context: Upon initial diagnosis and before any treatment, peripheral blood was collected. Study-wide findings and caveats: A 13 V-J model separated ophthalmopathy from stable hyperthyroidism. Most expanded thyroid clonotypes above 0.001 also appeared in blood.

Regions amplified from RNA transcripts were the TCR beta CDR3 regions. The primer set for the first-round RT-PCR of the TCR CDR3 was HTBI. Using its own MiXCR run on the multiplex PCR reads, TCRdb lists one record per CDR3 protein. Of roughly 420,000 distinct CDR3 sequences listed, roughly 15% are singletons. Ten or more counts support this clonotype. Its target is unknown. Trimming left V 6 bases short and J 0 bases short, with 8 bases between. The germline gives CDR1 SGHTA, CDR2 FQGNSA. This CDR3 is built from 13 residues. This clonotype was sampled from a woman aged 18-29 years with Graves' hyperthyroidism. The sequencing sample was made of blood. This chain links TRBV7-2 with TRBJ1-1, with a possible D match to TRBD1 (5 bases). CDR3 DNA: TGTGCCAGCAGGACGACAGTGAACACTGAAGCTTTCTTT. Amino acid sequence: CASRTTVNTEAFF.